The clone carrying this TCR beta chain was observed a single time. The germline gives CDR1 SGHNT, CDR2 YENEEA. CDR3 length: 13 amino acids. Trimming at V came to 4 bases and at J to 3 bases, leaving 1 base not matched to a gene. This entry comes from a study of blood T cell repertoires in COVID-19. Across the study: Samples of COVID-19 (acute and convalescent) were obtained from the United States, Italy and Spain. From T cells, B-cell-depleted T cells, or PBMCs came the material, which was cDNA or gDNA.

Original processing methods: Amplification of reference gene primers was used by the study to estimate nucleated cell counts. Sequenced by immunoSEQ multiplex PCR; TCRdb stores in-frame clones only, minus some. The V and J calls and clone size were taken over from that table, and D and trimming were inferred from the DNA. Of fewer than 150,000 clones detected, 65% to 80% appear once; the ten largest clones hold 6.2%. This clonotype was sampled from a man in his 70s with acute or convalescent COVID-19. The genes are TRBV11-3 and TRBJ2-5; 8 bases match TRBD1. Sequencing was carried out using peripheral blood. This chain's CDR3 is CASSSTGEETQYF. For the CDR3, the DNA is TGTGCCAGCAGCTCGACAGGGGAAGAGACCCAGTACTTC. Together with reference TRBV11-3 and TRBJ2-5, the CDR3 gives the full variable domain: EAGVVQSPRYKIIEKKQPVAFWCNPISGHNTLYWYLQNLGQGPELLIRYENEEAVDDSQLPKDRFSAERLKGVDSTLKIQPAELGDSAVYLCASSSTGEETQYFGPGTRLLVL.